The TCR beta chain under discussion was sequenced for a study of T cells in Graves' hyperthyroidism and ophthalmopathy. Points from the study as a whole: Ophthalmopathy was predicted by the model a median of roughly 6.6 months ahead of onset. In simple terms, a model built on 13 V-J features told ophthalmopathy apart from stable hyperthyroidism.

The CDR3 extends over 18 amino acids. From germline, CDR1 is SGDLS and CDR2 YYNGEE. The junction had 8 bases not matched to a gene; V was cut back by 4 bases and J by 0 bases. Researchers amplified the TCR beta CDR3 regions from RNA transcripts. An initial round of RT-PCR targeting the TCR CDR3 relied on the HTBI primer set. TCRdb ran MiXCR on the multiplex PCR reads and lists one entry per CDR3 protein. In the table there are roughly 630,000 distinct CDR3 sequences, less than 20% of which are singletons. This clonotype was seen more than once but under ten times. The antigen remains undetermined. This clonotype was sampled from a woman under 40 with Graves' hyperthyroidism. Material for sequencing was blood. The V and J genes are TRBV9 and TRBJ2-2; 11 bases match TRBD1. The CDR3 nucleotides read TGTGCCAGCAGCTTATCCGGGACAGGGGGTTCGAACACCGGGGAGCTGTTTTTT. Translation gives CASSLSGTGGSNTGELFF.